This TCR beta chain comes out of a study of T cell repertoires in cytomegalovirus infection. Study at large: In the study, CMV epitopes included recently identified HLA-C-restricted and well-studied HLA-B-restricted ones. TCR beta signatures that were public indicated CMV infection and matching HLA type.

The CDR3 totals 17 residues. Germline V gene sequence: CDR1 SGHTA, CDR2 FQGNSA. Deletions cut 8 bases from V and 5 bases from J, with 27 bases between. Details on this clonotype: The antigen remains undetermined.

TCRdb re-called the reads through MiXCR, storing one row per CDR3 protein. The data show 450,000 to 550,000 distinct CDR3 sequences, approximately 42% seen once. The V call is TRBV7-2, the J call TRBJ1-1; D gene uncertain. The starting material was cultured PBMCs, obtained from culture after CMV antigen stimulation. The sequence was obtained from a human donor in good health (CMV status not recorded). Some clones in this sample may be carry-over from other donors' samples. As DNA, the CDR3 is TGTGCCAGCCCCTCACAGCTTATCGTCTCATCCGGAACTGAAGCTTTCTTT. This codes for CASPSQLIVSSGTEAFF.